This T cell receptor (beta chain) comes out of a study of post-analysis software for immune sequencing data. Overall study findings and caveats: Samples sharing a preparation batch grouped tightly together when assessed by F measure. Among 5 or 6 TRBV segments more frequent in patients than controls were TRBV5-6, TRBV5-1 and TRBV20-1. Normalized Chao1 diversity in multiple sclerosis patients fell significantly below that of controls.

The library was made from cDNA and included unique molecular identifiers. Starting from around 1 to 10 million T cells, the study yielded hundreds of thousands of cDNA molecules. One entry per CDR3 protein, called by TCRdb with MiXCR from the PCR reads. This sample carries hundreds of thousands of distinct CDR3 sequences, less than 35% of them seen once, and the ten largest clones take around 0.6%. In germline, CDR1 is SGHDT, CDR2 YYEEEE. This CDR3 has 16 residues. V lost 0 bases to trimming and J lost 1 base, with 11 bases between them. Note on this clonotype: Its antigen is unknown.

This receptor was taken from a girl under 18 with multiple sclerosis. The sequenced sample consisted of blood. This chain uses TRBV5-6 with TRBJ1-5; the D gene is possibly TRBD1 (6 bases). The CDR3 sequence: CASSLGRGFSNQPQHF. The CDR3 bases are TGTGCCAGCAGCTTGGGGAGGGGGTTCAGCAATCAGCCCCAGCATTTT.